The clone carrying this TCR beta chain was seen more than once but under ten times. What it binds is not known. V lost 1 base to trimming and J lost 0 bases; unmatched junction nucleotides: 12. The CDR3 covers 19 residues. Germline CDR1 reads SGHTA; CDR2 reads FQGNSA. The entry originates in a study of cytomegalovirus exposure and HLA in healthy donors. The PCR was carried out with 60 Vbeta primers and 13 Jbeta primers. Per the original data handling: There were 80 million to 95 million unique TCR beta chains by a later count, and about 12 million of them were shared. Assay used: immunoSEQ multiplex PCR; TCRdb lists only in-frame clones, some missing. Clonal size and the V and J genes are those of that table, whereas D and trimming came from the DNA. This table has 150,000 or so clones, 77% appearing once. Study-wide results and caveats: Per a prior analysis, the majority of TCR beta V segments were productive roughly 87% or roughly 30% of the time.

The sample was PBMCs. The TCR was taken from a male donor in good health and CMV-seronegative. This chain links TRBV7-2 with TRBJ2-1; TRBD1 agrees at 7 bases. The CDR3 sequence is CASSLVGTVLTSSYNEQFF. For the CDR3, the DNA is TGTGCCAGCAGCTTAGTCGGGACAGTGCTGACGAGCTCCTACAATGAGCAGTTCTTC. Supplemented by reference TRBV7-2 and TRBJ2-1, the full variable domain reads GAGVSQSPSNKVTEKGKDVELRCDPISGHTALYWYRQSLGQGLEFLIYFQGNSAPDKSGLPSDRFSAERTGGSVSTLTIQRTQQEDSAVYLCASSLVGTVLTSSYNEQFFGPGTRLTVL.